Listed here are 32 T cell receptor beta chains from one sample, sequenced in a study of T-cell reconstitution after alpha-beta-depleted transplantation in children. During its preparation, the TCRbeta library received unique molecular identifiers. TCRdb re-analysed the PCR reads in MiXCR, keeping a single row per CDR3 protein. This table has 45,000 to 60,000 distinct CDR3 sequences, roughly 50% appearing once. The sequences come from peripheral blood, collected before TCRalphabeta/CD19-depleted stem cell transplant. The receptors come from a boy younger than two with SCID, due to receive a stem cell transplant.

The genes are TRBV5-1 and TRBJ2-3, with TRBD1 as a possible D gene (6 bases). The V gene's germline CDR1 is SGHRS and CDR2 YFSETQ. V dropped 3 bases and J dropped 3 bases, with 8 bases sitting between them. This CDR3 has 13 residues. DNA for the CDR3: TGCGCCAGCAGCTCCACAGGGACAGATACGCAGTATTTT. Translated, it gives CASSSTGTDTQYF.

The gene calls are TRBV27 and TRBJ2-5; perhaps TRBD2 as D (5 bases). CDR1 MNHEY and CDR2 SMNVEV come from the germline V gene (reference sequence). The CDR3 consists of 15 residues. V lost 5 bases and J lost 2, with 15 bases in between. CDR3 sequence reads: CASSPNLDWQETQYF. The CDR3 nucleotides are TGTGCCAGCAGTCCAAACTTGGACTGGCAAGAGACCCAGTACTTC.

This rearrangement joins TRBV20-1 to TRBJ1-5, with D possibly TRBD1 on 6 matching bases. The germline V gene encodes CDR1 DFQATT and CDR2 SNEGSKA (reference sequence). Trimming removed 8 bases at V and 0 bases at J, with 17 bases between. This CDR3 comprises 15 residues. The CDR3 is CSCRTGGYSNQPQHF. CDR3 nucleotide sequence: TGCAGTTGCCGGACGGGGGGCTATAGCAATCAGCCCCAGCATTTT.

The CDR3, as DNA: TGTGCCAGCAGCTCGCAGGGGGCGCGGTATGGCTACACCTTC. It codes for CASSSQGARYGYTF. The rearrangement uses TRBV7-2 and TRBJ1-2; 8 bases map to TRBD1. In germline, CDR1 is SGHTA, CDR2 FQGNSA. This CDR3 region has 14 residues. Unmatched junction bases numbered 6, after V lost 4 bases and J lost 5 bases.

This clonotype has just a few counts. This chain links TRBV5-1 with TRBJ2-2; D is unclear. Germline-derived CDR1 and CDR2 are SGHRS and YFSETQ. This CDR3 has 14 residues. Trimming cost V 0 bases and J 4 bases, with 7 bases left between them. The CDR3 spells CASSLEAATGELFF. CDR3 nucleotide sequence: TGCGCCAGCAGCTTGGAGGCCGCCACCGGGGAGCTGTTTTTT.

The rearrangement uses TRBV6-5 and TRBJ2-3; 8 nucleotides align to TRBD2. V gave up 1 base and J gave up 8 bases; unmatched junction bases: 11. In germline, CDR1 is MNHEY, CDR2 SVGAGI. This CDR3 region has 16 residues. This chain's CDR3 is CASSYFGGGPPRTQYF. CDR3 DNA: TGTGCCAGCAGTTACTTCGGGGGGGGCCCCCCGCGTACGCAGTATTTT.

This rearrangement joins TRBV20-1 to TRBJ2-7, with D perhaps TRBD1 (6 bases). This CDR3 comprises 12 residues. V was cut by 2 bases and J by 2 bases, with 7 bases left in between. The V gene's germline CDR1 is DFQATT and CDR2 SNEGSKA (reference sequence). CDR3 sequence: CSARRDTYEQYF. The CDR3 bases are TGCAGTGCTAGACGGGACACCTACGAGCAGTACTTC.

V gene TRBV4-2 combines with J gene TRBJ1-2; no clear D gene. The CDR3 spans 11 residues. CDR1 and CDR2 (germline): LGHNA, YNFKEQ. The ends were cut back, 6 bases at V and 5 bases at J, with 7 bases in the middle. CDR3 in amino acids: CASRKSYGYTF. DNA for the CDR3: TGTGCCAGCAGGAAAAGTTATGGCTACACCTTC.

V and J are TRBV7-2 and TRBJ2-1, with TRBD2 as a possible D gene (6 bases). Germline CDR1 and CDR2: SGHTA and FQGNSA. The CDR3 covers 13 residues. The V gene lost 5 bases and the J gene lost 10 bases, with 15 bases spanning the gap. The CDR3, as DNA: TGTGCCAGCAGCCCCGGGGGTGCCGGGGAGCAGTTCTTC. This codes for CASSPGGAGEQFF.

This sequence joins TRBV2 and TRBJ2-7, with D possibly being TRBD1 or TRBD2 (6 bases each). Germline V gene lookup returns CDR1 SNHLY and CDR2 FYNNEI. The CDR3 runs 15 residues. V gave up 4 bases and J gave up 4 bases, with 17 bases separating them. This CDR3 reads CASSVPKGGVYEQYF. The CDR3 DNA reads as TGTGCCAGCAGTGTTCCCAAGGGGGGTGTGTACGAGCAGTACTTC.

This chain uses TRBV12-3 or TRBV12-4 with TRBJ1-1, with D unclear. V was clipped by 5 bases and J by 4 bases, with 11 bases between them. The CDR3 is 13 residues long. The CDR3: CASSLQAGTEAFF. DNA of the CDR3: TGTGCCAGCAGTCTTCAAGCGGGCACTGAAGCTTTCTTT.

The chain combines TRBV5-1 with TRBJ2-2; no firm D call. Germline CDR1 is SGHRS and CDR2 is YFSETQ. Trimming took off 1 base at V and 0 bases at J, with 10 bases between the two ends. The CDR3 covers 16 residues. CDR3 nucleotide sequence: TGCGCCAGCAGCTTGCGTCTTACAGCGAACACCGGGGAGCTGTTTTTT. Translating gives CASSLRLTANTGELFF.

The V gene is TRBV29-1, the J gene TRBJ2-7, with 9 bases matching TRBD1. The length of the CDR3 is 14 residues. The J segment lost 4 bases and the V segment lost 6 bases, leaving 10 bases of the junction unmatched. Germline V gene lookup returns CDR1 SQVTM and CDR2 ANQGSEA. The CDR3 bases are TGCAGCGTCACCACCGGGACAGGGACTTACGAGCAGTACTTC. It is translated as CSVTTGTGTYEQYF.

Only a few counts were recorded for this clonotype. The chain has TRBV4-3 and TRBJ2-3, with TRBD2 as a possible D gene (6 bases). This CDR3 has 16 residues. Trimming cost V 5 bases and J 2 bases, with 17 bases left between them. Germline V CDR1 and CDR2: LGHNA, YSLEER. This chain's CDR3 is CASSAGVGLSTDTQYF. The CDR3 coding sequence is TGCGCCAGCAGCGCAGGCGTGGGACTTTCCACAGATACGCAGTATTTT.

This sequence joins TRBV7-9 and TRBJ1-1; possibly TRBD1 for D (6 bases). The CDR3 sequence is 16 residues long. From germline, CDR1 is SEHNR and CDR2 FQNEAQ (reference sequence). The germline V and J ends were trimmed by 3 bases and 0 bases, with 14 bases remaining between them. The CDR3 loop reads CASSFPVDRLNTEAFF. The CDR3 coding sequence is TGTGCCAGCAGCTTCCCGGTAGACAGGTTGAACACTGAAGCTTTCTTT.

The chain combines TRBV6-1 with TRBJ2-7; 10 bases are a match to TRBD1. CDR3 length: 16 residues. Germline V gene sequence: CDR1 MNHNS, CDR2 SASEGT. V dropped 6 bases and J dropped 3; count of bases not matched to a gene: 11. CDR3 region: CASRARTGTGDYEQYF. The DNA for the CDR3 is TGTGCCAGCAGGGCGAGGACCGGGACAGGGGACTACGAGCAGTACTTC.

In this sample, this clonotype turned up a few times. The J gene is TRBJ1-1, the V gene TRBV29-1; the D gene is possibly TRBD1 (6 bases). Germline-derived CDR1 and CDR2 are SQVTM and ANQGSEA. The CDR3 consists of 14 residues. V lost 1 base, J lost 6 bases, and 15 bases lay in between. CDR3 protein: CSVEVRGRTPEAFF. Written as DNA, the CDR3 is TGCAGCGTTGAAGTCAGGGGCCGCACCCCTGAAGCTTTCTTT.

The V call is TRBV12-3 or TRBV12-4, the J call TRBJ1-6, with D uncertain. V was cut by 7 bases and J by 10 bases, with 20 bases left in between. This CDR3 region has 15 residues. The CDR3 sequence: CASTVTNGRRSPLHF. The CDR3 region has the DNA TGTGCCAGCACCGTGACGAACGGGAGGAGGTCACCCCTCCACTTT.

This clonotype has a single count. The rearrangement uses TRBV20-1 and TRBJ2-7; tentatively, D is TRBD2 (6 bases). Germline-derived CDR1 and CDR2 are DFQATT and SNEGSKA (reference sequence). CDR3 length equals 13 residues. V shed 8 bases and J shed 0 bases, with 14 bases lying between them. CDR3 residues: CSPVPTSSYEQYF. The CDR3 DNA is TGCAGTCCCGTACCGACTAGCTCCTACGAGCAGTACTTC.

This clonotype occurred once. The chain uses TRBV12-3 or TRBV12-4 and TRBJ2-3; D perhaps matches TRBD2 (7 bases). The CDR3 loop spans 16 amino acids. V lost 2 bases and J 3 bases, leaving 15 bases between the germline ends. CDR3 DNA sequence: TGTGCCAGCAGTTTATATGGAAGGGGGGGAACAGATACGCAGTATTTT. Amino acids: CASSLYGRGGTDTQYF.

The chain recombines TRBV12-3 or TRBV12-4 with TRBJ1-3, with D hard to call. The CDR3 length is 14 residues. The ends were cut back, 3 bases at V and 0 bases at J, with 6 bases in the middle. CDR3 region: CASSFVRSGNTIYF. As DNA, the CDR3 is TGTGCCAGCAGTTTTGTCCGCTCTGGAAACACCATATATTTT.

This chain connects TRBV6-1 to TRBJ1-5; no firm D call. This CDR3 contains 14 residues. The V and J ends lost 9 bases and 6 bases respectively, with 18 bases between them. Per the germline V gene, CDR1 is MNHNS and CDR2 is SASEGT. The CDR3 region has the DNA TGTGCCAGTTCAGTCCACGGTCCCCGTCAGCCCCAGCATTTT. This codes for CASSVHGPRQPQHF.

The V gene is TRBV5-1, the J gene TRBJ2-1, with D unclear. This CDR3 has 13 amino acids. CDR1 is SGHRS, CDR2 YFSETQ, per germline. Trimming cost V 4 bases and J 8 bases, with 13 bases left between them. CDR3 amino acids: CASSALTFDEQFF. The CDR3 nucleotides are TGCGCCAGCAGCGCCCTGACCTTTGATGAGCAGTTCTTC.

This clonotype was recorded only once. The rearrangement joins TRBV20-1 to TRBJ1-2, with TRBD1 matching 11 bases. Germline assignment: CDR1 DFQATT and CDR2 SNEGSKA (reference sequence). Losses at the gene ends were 0 bases for V and 3 bases for J; bases not matched to a gene: 3. The CDR3 is 15 residues long. CDR3 protein: CSARDRTGGDYGYTF. CDR3 nucleotides: TGCAGTGCTAGAGATCGGACAGGGGGCGACTATGGCTACACCTTC.

In this sample, this clonotype turned up a few times. J is TRBJ2-1 and V is TRBV7-2, with D perhaps matching TRBD1 (5 bases). The CDR3 covers 15 residues. Trimming took 5 bases from V and 0 from J, leaving 11 bases between them. Germline CDR1 and CDR2: SGHTA and FQGNSA. The CDR3 region has the DNA TGTGCCAGCAGCGTGGCACAGGCCTCCTACAATGAGCAGTTCTTC. Its translation is CASSVAQASYNEQFF.

This clonotype has just a few counts. V is TRBV20-1 and J is TRBJ2-2; 7 nucleotides agree with TRBD1. V lost 4 bases to trimming and J lost 3 bases; unmatched junction nucleotides: 5. The length of the CDR3 is 14 residues. The germline CDR1 and CDR2 sequences are DFQATT and SNEGSKA (reference sequence). The CDR3 spells CSAKQGWDTGELFF. The DNA for the CDR3 is TGCAGTGCTAAACAGGGGTGGGACACCGGGGAGCTGTTTTTT.

In this sample, this clonotype turned up a few times. V gene TRBV5-6 combines with J gene TRBJ2-7; D might be TRBD1 (5 bases). V was trimmed by 1 base and J by 5 bases, leaving 7 bases between them. The CDR3 sequence is 12 residues long. The germline CDR1 and CDR2 sequences are SGHDT and YYEEEE. As DNA, the CDR3 is TGTGCCAGCAGCTTGTTGGGGCACGAGCAGTACTTC. Its protein is CASSLLGHEQYF.

The chain links TRBV18 to TRBJ2-7; D gene unclear. Germline V lookup: CDR1 KGHSH, CDR2 LQKENI. The CDR3 is 15 amino acids. V was pared by 1 base and J by 2 bases, with 12 bases between. CDR3 nucleotides: TGTGCCAGCTCACCACTTGGGCAGGAGACCTACGAGCAGTACTTC. Its protein is CASSPLGQETYEQYF.

This chain uses TRBV7-6 with TRBJ2-3, with 10 bases identical to TRBD2. Looked up from germline, CDR1 is SGHVS and CDR2 is FNYEAQ. Germline trimming cut 5 bases from V and 0 bases from J; bases unmatched to any gene: 11. This CDR3 has 18 residues. The CDR3 loop reads CASSTYIAGGLSTDTQYF. The CDR3 coding sequence is TGTGCCAGCAGCACCTACATAGCGGGGGGCTTAAGCACAGATACGCAGTATTTT.

This rearrangement joins TRBV6-1 to TRBJ1-4; 8 bases line up with TRBD1. Trimming removed 9 bases from V and 8 bases from J; junction bases left unmatched: 8. There are 13 residues in the CDR3. Looked up from germline, CDR1 is MNHNS and CDR2 is SASEGT. The CDR3 DNA reads as TGTGCCAGTCGACAGGGGATCGAAGAAAAACTGTTTTTT. Translating it yields CASRQGIEEKLFF.

The J gene is TRBJ2-7, the V gene TRBV25-1, with D perhaps matching TRBD1 (5 bases). The ends were cut back, 7 bases at V and 1 base at J, with 8 bases in the middle. CDR1 and CDR2 (germline): MGHDK, SYGVNS. This CDR3 contains 12 residues. CDR3 sequence: CASTGNSYEQYF. CDR3 coding DNA: TGTGCCAGCACAGGGAATTCCTACGAGCAGTACTTC.

This rearrangement joins TRBV10-3 to TRBJ1-1, with TRBD1 matching over 9 bases. The germline V gene encodes CDR1 ENHRY and CDR2 SYGVKD. V shed 5 bases and J 10 bases; nucleotides not matched to a gene: 5. CDR3 size: 12 residues. CDR3 coding DNA: TGTGCCATCAGTCGGACAGGGGCGGGAGCTTTCTTT. It yields the protein CAISRTGAGAFF.